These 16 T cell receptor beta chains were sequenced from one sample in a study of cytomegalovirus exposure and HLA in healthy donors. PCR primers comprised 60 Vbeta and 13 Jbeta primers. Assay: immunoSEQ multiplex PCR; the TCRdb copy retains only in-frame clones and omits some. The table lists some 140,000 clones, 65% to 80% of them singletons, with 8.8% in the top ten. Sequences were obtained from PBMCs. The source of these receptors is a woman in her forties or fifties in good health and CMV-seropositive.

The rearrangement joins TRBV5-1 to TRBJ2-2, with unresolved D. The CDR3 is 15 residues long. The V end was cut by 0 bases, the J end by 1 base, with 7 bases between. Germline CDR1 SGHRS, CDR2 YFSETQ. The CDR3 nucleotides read TGCGCCAGCAGCTTGGAATCGGGGAACACCGGGGAGCTGTTTTTT. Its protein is CASSLESGNTGELFF.

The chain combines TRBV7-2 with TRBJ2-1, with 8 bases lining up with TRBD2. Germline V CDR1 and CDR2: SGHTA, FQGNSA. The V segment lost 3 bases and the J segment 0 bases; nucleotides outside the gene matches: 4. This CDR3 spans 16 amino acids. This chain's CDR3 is CASSLTSASSYNEQFF. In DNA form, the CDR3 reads TGTGCCAGCAGCTTGACTAGCGCCAGCTCCTACAATGAGCAGTTCTTC.

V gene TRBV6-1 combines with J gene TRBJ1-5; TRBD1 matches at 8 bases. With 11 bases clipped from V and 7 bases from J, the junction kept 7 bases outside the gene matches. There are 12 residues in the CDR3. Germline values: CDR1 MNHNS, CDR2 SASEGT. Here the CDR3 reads CAGGQGGQPQHF. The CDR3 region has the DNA TGTGCCGGAGGACAGGGAGGCCAGCCCCAGCATTTT.

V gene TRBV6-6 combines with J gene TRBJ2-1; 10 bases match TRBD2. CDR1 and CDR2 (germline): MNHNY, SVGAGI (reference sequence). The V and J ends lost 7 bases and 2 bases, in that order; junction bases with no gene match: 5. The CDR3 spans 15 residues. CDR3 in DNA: TGTGCCAGCACTCCAGCGGGAGGGCCCTACAATGAGCAGTTCTTC. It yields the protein CASTPAGGPYNEQFF.

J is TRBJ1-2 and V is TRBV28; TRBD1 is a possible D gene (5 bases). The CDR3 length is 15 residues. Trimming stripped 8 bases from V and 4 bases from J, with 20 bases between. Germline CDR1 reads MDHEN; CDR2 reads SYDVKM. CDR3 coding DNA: TGTGCCAGCCTCCTGGGGGGGGGTGAGGGCTATGGCTACACCTTC. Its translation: CASLLGGGEGYGYTF.

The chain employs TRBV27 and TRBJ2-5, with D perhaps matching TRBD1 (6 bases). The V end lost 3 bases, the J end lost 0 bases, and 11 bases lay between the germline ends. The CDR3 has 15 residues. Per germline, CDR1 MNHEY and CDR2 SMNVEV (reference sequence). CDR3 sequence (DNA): TGTGCCAGCAGTTTTACCGGGACAAACCAAGAGACCCAGTACTTC. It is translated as CASSFTGTNQETQYF.

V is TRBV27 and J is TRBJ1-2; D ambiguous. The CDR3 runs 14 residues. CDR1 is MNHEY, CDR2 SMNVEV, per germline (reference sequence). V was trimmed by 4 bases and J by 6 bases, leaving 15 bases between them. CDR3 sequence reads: CASSYRGSFNGYTF. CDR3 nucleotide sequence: TGTGCCAGCAGTTATCGAGGGTCGTTCAATGGCTACACCTTC.

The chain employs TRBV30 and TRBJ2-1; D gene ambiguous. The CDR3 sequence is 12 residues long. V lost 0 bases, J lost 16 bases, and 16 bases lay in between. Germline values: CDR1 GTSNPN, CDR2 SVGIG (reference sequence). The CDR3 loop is CAWSVQIERFFF. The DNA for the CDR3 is TGTGCCTGGAGTGTACAAATTGAGAGGTTTTTCTTC. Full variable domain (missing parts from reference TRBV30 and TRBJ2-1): SQTIHQWPATLVQPVGSPLSLECTVEGTSNPNLYWYRQAAGRGLQLLFYSVGIGQISSEVPQNLSASRPQDRQFILSSKKLLLSDSGFYLCAWSVQIERFFFGPGTRLTVL.

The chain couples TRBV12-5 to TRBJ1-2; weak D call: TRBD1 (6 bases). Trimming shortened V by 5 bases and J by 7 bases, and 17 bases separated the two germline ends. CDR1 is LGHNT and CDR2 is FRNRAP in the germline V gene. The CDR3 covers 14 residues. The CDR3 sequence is CASGPISGGGGYTF. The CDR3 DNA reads TGTGCTAGTGGTCCCATTTCGGGGGGCGGTGGCTACACCTTC.

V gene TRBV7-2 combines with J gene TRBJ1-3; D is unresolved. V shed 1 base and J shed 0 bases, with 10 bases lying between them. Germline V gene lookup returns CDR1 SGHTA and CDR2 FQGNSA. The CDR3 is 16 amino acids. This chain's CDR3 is CASSLGVGASGNTIYF. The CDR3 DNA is TGTGCCAGCAGCTTAGGGGTAGGAGCCTCTGGAAACACCATATATTTT.

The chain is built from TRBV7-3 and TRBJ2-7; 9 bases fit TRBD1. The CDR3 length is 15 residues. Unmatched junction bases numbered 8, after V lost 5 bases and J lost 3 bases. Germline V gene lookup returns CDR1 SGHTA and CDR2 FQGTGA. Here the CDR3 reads CASSRQGQGNYEQYF. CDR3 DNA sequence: TGTGCCAGCAGCCGCCAGGGACAGGGAAACTACGAGCAGTACTTC.

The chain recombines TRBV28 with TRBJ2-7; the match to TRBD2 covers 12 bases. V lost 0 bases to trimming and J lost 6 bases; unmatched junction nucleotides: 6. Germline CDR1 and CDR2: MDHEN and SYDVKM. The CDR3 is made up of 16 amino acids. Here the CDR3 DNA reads TGTGCCAGCAGTTTATGGGCTAGCGGGGGGGCCGGCGAGCAGTACTTC. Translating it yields CASSLWASGGAGEQYF.

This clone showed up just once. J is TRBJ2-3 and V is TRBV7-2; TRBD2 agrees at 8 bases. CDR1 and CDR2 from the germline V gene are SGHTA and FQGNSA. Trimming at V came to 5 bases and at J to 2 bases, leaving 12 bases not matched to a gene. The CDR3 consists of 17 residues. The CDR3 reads CASSPGGGLLLTDTQYF. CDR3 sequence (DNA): TGTGCCAGCAGCCCCGGGGGGGGGCTCCTCCTCACAGATACGCAGTATTTT.

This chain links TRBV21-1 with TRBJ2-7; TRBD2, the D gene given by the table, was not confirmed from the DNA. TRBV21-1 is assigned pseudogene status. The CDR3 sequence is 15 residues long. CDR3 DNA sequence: TGTGCCAGCATCCACTCGGGACTAGCGGACTACGAGCAGTACTTC. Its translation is CASIHSGLADYEQYF.

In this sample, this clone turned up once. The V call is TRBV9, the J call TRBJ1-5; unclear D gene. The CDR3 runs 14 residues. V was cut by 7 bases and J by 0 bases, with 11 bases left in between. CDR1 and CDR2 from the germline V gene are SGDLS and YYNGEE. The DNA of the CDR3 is TGTGCCAGCGACCGGGGTTATAGCAATCAGCCCCAGCATTTT. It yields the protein CASDRGYSNQPQHF.

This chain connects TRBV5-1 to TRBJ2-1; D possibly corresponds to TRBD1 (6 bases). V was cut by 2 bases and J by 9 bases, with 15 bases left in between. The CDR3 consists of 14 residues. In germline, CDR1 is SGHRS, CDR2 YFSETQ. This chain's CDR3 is CASSLQGSGGEQFF. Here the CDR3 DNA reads TGCGCCAGCAGCTTACAGGGCTCTGGTGGTGAGCAGTTCTTC.